A single sample is the source of the 6 T cell receptor beta chains below, sequenced in a study of lymphopenia after photon versus proton radiotherapy. Method: immunoSEQ multiplex PCR; TCRdb's copy keeps in-frame clones and lacks some. The table has tens of thousands of clones, roughly 89% seen once. The specimen was peripheral blood, collected from a patient treated with proton-based radiotherapy. The receptors derive from a woman aged 55-69 years with cholangiocarcinoma. Some clones in this sample may be carry-over from other donors' samples.

The chain couples TRBV29-1 to TRBJ2-5, with 7 bases aligning to TRBD2. The DNA end lines up better with TRBJ2-7; the J call may be wrong. This CDR3 comprises 14 residues. The germline V gene has CDR1 SQVTM and CDR2 ANQGSEA. The CDR3 DNA is TGCAGCGTTTCCACCGGCGGGAGTGCCTACGAGCAGTACTTC. Its protein is CSVSTGGSAYEQYF.

This clone was found once. The chain uses TRBV20-1 and TRBJ1-1, with no clear D. Per the germline V gene, CDR1 is DFQATT and CDR2 is SNEGSKA (reference sequence). Trimming removed 2 bases at V and 5 bases at J, with 6 bases between. This CDR3 is built from 11 residues. CDR3 sequence (DNA): TGCAGTGCTAGAATGATGACTGAAGCTTTCTTT. Protein: CSARMMTEAFF.

This clone occurred a few times. The chain links TRBV5-1 to TRBJ1-2, with D maybe TRBD1 (6 bases). Deletions cut 4 bases from V and 7 bases from J, with 20 bases between. The CDR3 consists of 15 residues. Germline CDR1 reads SGHRS; CDR2 reads YFSETQ. The CDR3 nucleotides are TGCGCCAGCAGCCCTCAACAGGGTCAGTCGCTTGGCTACACCTTC. It codes for CASSPQQGQSLGYTF.

The chain combines TRBV9 with TRBJ2-2; possible D gene TRBD2, 6 bases. The CDR3 has 16 residues. Trimming removed 0 bases from V and 2 bases from J, with 11 bases in between. The germline V gene has CDR1 SGDLS and CDR2 YYNGEE. CDR3 residues: CASSVAAGFNTGELFF. DNA of the CDR3: TGTGCCAGCAGCGTAGCGGCGGGGTTCAACACCGGGGAGCTGTTTTTT.

The V call is TRBV5-1, the J call TRBJ1-1; tentative D call: TRBD1 (5 bases). Germline V lookup: CDR1 SGHRS, CDR2 YFSETQ. With 0 bases removed from V and 1 base from J, the gap between germline ends came to 10 bases. The CDR3 sequence is 15 residues long. The CDR3 loop is CASSLGRGPNTEAFF. In DNA, the CDR3 is TGCGCCAGCAGCTTGGGGAGGGGCCCGAACACTGAAGCTTTCTTT.

The chain employs TRBV9 and TRBJ1-3; no reliable D call. V lost 2 bases and J 0 bases, leaving 6 bases between the germline ends. The CDR3 is 14 residues long. From germline, CDR1 is SGDLS and CDR2 YYNGEE. The CDR3 loop reads CASSVVSSGNTIYF. CDR3 coding DNA: TGTGCCAGCAGCGTCGTGAGCTCTGGAAACACCATATATTTT.